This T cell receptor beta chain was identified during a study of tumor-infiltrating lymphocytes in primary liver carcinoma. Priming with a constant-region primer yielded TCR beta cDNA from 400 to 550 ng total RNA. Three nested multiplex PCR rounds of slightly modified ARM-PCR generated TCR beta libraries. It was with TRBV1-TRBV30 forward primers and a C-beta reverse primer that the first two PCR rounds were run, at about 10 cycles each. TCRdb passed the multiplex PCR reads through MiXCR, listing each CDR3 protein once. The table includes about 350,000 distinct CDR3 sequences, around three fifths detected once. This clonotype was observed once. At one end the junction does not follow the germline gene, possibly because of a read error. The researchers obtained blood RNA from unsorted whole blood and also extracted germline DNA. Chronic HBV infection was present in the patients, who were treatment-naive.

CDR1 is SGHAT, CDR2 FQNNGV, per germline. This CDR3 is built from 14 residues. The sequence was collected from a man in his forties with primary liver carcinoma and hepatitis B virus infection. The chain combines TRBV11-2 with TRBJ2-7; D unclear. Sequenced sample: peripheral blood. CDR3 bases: TGTGCCAGCAGCTTAGTGTCGAGAAACTACGGGCAGTACTTT. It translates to CASSLVSRNYGQYF.